This TCR beta chain was profiled in a study of T cell responses to AZD1222 COVID-19 vaccine. Repertoires were generated with immunoSEQ multiplex PCR, while TCRdb's copy carries only in-frame clones and drops some. Among roughly 150,000 clones, 80% to 95% were seen once, and the ten largest hold 1% to 1.5%. Germline loops: CDR1 SGHTA, CDR2 FQGNSA. V was cut by 2 bases and J by 3 bases, with 8 bases left in between. The CDR3 has 14 amino acids. Both about-4-week and about-12-week second-dose recipients were combined. The material sequenced was peripheral blood, taken 28 days after the second AZD1222 dose. The receptor's source is an adult who received the AZD1222 COVID-19 vaccine. The chain recombines TRBV7-2 with TRBJ2-1; D unclear. CDR3 DNA sequence: TGTGCCAGCAGCTTAAACTTGGGCTACAATGAGCAGTTCTTC. Its translation is CASSLNLGYNEQFF. The complete variable domain, with remaining parts taken from reference TRBV7-2 and TRBJ2-1, reads GAGVSQSPSNKVTEKGKDVELRCDPISGHTALYWYRQSLGQGLEFLIYFQGNSAPDKSGLPSDRFSAERTGGSVSTLTIQRTQQEDSAVYLCASSLNLGYNEQFFGPGTRLTVL.